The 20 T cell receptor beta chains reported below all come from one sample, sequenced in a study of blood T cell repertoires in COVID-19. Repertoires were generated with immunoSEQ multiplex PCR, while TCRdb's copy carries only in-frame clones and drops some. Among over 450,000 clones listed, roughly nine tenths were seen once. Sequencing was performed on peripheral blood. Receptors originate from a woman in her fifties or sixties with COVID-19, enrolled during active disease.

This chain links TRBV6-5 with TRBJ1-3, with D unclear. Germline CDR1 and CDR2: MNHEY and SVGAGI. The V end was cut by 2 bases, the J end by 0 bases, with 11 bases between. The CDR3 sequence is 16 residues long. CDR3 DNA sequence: TGTGCCAGCAGTTACCCACAGTTATTCTCTGGAAACACCATATATTTT. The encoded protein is CASSYPQLFSGNTIYF.

CDR3 region: CASTLRTSGDTQYF. In nucleotides, the CDR3 is TGTGCCAGCACCCTCCGGACTAGCGGAGATACGCAGTATTTT. The chain couples TRBV2 to TRBJ2-3; 10 nucleotides match TRBD2. The junction had 6 bases not matched to a gene; V was cut back by 7 bases and J by 5 bases. The germline V gene encodes CDR1 SNHLY and CDR2 FYNNEI. The CDR3 extends over 14 amino acids.

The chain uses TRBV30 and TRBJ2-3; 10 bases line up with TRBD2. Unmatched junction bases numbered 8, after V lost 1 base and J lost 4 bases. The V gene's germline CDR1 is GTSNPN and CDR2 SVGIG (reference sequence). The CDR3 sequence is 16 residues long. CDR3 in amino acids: CAWSETSGHVADTQYF. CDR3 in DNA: TGTGCCTGGAGTGAGACTAGCGGGCACGTGGCAGATACGCAGTATTTT. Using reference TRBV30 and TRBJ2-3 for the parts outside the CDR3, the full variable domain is SQTIHQWPATLVQPVGSPLSLECTVEGTSNPNLYWYRQAAGRGLQLLFYSVGIGQISSEVPQNLSASRPQDRQFILSSKKLLLSDSGFYLCAWSETSGHVADTQYFGPGTRLTVL.

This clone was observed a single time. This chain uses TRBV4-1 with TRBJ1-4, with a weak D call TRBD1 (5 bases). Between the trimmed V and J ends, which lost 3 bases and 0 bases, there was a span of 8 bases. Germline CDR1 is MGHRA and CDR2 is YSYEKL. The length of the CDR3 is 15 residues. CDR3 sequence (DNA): TGCGCCAGCAGCCAGCCAGGGTCAACTAATGAAAAACTGTTTTTT. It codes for CASSQPGSTNEKLFF.

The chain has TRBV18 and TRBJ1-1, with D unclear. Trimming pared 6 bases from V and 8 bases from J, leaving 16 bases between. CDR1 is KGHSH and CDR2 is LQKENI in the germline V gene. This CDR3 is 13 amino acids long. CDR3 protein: CASSPELTGEAFF. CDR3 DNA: TGTGCCAGCTCCCCGGAGTTAACGGGAGAAGCTTTCTTT. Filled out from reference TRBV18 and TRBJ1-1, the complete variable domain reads NAGVMQNPRHLVRRRGQEARLRCSPMKGHSHVYWYRQLPEEGLKFMVYLQKENIIDESGMPKERFSAEFPKEGPSILRIQQVVRGDSAAYFCASSPELTGEAFFGQGTRLTVV.

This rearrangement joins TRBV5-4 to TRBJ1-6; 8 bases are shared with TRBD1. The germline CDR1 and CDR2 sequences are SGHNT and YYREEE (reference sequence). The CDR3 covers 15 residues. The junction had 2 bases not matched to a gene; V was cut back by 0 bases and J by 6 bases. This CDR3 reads CASSLVGQGNSPLHF. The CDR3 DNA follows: TGTGCCAGCAGCTTGGTAGGACAGGGTAATTCACCCCTCCACTTT.

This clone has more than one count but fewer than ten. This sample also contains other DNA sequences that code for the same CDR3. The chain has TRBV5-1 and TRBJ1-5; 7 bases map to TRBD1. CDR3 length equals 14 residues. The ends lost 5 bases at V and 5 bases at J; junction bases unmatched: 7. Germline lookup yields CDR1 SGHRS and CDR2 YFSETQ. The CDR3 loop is CASSPRQGDQPQHF. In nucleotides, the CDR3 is TGCGCCAGCAGTCCCAGACAGGGCGATCAGCCCCAGCATTTT.

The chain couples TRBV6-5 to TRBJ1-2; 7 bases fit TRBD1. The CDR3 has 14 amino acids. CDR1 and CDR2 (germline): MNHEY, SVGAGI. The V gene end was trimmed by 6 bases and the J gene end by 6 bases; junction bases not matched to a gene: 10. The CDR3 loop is CASRRDRTRDGYTF. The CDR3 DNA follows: TGTGCCAGCAGACGGGACAGAACGAGGGATGGCTACACCTTC.

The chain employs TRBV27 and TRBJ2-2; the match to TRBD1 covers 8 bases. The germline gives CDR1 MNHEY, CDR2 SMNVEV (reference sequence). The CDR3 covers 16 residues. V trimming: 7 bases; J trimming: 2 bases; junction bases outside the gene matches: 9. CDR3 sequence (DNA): TGTGCCAGCAATCTGCAGGGGACAGGTAACACCGGGGAGCTGTTTTTT. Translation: CASNLQGTGNTGELFF.

The chain's CDR3 is CASSLGPSTYEQYF. The CDR3 bases are TGTGCCAGCAGCTTAGGTCCGAGTACCTACGAGCAGTACTTC. This chain uses TRBV7-3 with TRBJ2-7; D is ambiguous. With 2 bases removed from V and 2 bases from J, the gap between germline ends came to 10 bases. The CDR3 is 14 residues long. CDR1 SGHTA and CDR2 FQGTGA come from the germline V gene.

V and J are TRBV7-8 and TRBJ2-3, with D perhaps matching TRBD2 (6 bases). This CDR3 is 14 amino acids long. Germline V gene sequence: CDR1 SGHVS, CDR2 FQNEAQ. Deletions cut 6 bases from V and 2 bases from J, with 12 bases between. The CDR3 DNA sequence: TGTGCCAGCAGAGGCCGGGACTTCACAGATACGCAGTATTTT. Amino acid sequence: CASRGRDFTDTQYF.

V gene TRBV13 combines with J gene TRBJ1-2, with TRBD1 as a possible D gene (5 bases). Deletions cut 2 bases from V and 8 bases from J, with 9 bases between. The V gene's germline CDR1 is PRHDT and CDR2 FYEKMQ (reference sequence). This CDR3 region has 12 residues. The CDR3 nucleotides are TGTGCCAGCAGCTTACGCGGGGGAGGCTACACCTTC. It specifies CASSLRGGGYTF.

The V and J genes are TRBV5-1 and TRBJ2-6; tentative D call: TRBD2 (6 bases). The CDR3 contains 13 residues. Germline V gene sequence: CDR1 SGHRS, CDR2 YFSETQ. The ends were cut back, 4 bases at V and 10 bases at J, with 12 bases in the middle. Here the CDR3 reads CASSVGTANVLTF. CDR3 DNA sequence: TGCGCCAGCAGCGTCGGGACTGCGAACGTCCTGACTTTC.

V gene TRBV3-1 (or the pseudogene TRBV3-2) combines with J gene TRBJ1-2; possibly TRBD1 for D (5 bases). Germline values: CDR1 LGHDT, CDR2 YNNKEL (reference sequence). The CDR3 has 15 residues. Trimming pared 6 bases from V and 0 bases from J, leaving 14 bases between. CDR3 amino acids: CASSSDSFPNYGYTF. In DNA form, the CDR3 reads TGTGCCAGCAGTTCCGACAGCTTTCCTAACTATGGCTACACCTTC.

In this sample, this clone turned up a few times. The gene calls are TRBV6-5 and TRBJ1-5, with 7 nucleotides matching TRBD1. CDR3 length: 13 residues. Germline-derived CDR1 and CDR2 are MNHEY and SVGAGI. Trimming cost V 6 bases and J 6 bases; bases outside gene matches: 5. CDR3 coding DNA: TGTGCCAGCAGAGAGACAGGGACTCAGCCCCAGCATTTT. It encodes CASRETGTQPQHF.

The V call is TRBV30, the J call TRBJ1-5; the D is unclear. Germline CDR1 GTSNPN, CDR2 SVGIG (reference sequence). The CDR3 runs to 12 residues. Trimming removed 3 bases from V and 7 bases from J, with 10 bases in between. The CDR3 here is CAWRGVRQPQHF. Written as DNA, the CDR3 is TGTGCCTGGAGGGGAGTGAGGCAGCCCCAGCATTTT.

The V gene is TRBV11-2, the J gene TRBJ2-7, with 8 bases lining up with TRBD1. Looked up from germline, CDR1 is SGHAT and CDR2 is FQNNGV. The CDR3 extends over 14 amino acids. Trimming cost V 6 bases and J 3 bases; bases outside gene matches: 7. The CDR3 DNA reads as TGTGCCAGCAGTATCTCGGGACAGGACTACGAGCAGTACTTC. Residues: CASSISGQDYEQYF.

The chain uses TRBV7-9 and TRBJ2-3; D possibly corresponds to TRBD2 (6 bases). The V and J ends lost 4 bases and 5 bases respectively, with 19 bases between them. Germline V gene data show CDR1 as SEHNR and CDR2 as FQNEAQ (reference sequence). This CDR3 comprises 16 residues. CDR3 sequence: CASSSPGRGLGDTQYF. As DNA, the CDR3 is TGTGCCAGCAGCTCACCGGGGCGGGGTCTCGGAGATACGCAGTATTTT.

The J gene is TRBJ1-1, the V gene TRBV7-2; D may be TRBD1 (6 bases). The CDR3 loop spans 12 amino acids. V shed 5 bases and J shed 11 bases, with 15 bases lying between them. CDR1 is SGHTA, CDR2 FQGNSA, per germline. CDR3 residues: CASSPRTQGAFF. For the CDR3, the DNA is TGTGCCAGCAGCCCCAGGACCCAGGGGGCTTTCTTT. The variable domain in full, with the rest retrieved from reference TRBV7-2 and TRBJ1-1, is GAGVSQSPSNKVTEKGKDVELRCDPISGHTALYWYRQSLGQGLEFLIYFQGNSAPDKSGLPSDRFSAERTGGSVSTLTIQRTQQEDSAVYLCASSPRTQGAFFGQGTRLTVV.

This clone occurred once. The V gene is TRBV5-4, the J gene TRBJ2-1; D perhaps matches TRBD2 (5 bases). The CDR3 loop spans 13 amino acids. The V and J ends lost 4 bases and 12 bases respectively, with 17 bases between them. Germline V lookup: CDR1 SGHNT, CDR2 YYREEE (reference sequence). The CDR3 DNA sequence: TGTGCCAGCAGCGTGGGTAGCGAGTTTGGGCAGTTCTTC. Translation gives CASSVGSEFGQFF.